This T cell receptor (beta chain) was recovered during a study of long-term antiretroviral therapy in people with HIV. The assay used was immunoSEQ (version v3.0), run at survey level. Data came from immunoSEQ multiplex PCR; TCRdb stores just in-frame clones and leaves some out. Among about 30,000 clones listed, approximately 84% were seen once. Study results and limitations: Repertoires with HIV possessed tighter CDR3 length spans than those of controls. Participants lacked recorded data on ART adherence, viral resistance or therapy changes. Clonal populations expanded prior to ART predominated within the repertoire at all time points.

The CDR3 spans 17 residues. In germline, CDR1 is SGHRS, CDR2 YFSETQ. Germline trimming cut 4 bases from V and 5 bases from J; bases unmatched to any gene: 10. Regarding this clone: Its target is unknown.

Each specimen consisted of roughly 1-11 million cryopreserved PBMC prior to extraction of DNA. The J gene is TRBJ2-2, the V gene TRBV5-1; 11 nucleotides align to TRBD1. The sequence was collected from a woman in her twenties or thirties with HIV. The sample here was unsorted PBMCs, taken about 2.7 years before starting antiretroviral therapy. As DNA, the CDR3 is TGCGCCAGCAGCGGAAGACTCGGGACAGGGGGTACCGGGGAGCTGTTTTTT. It translates to CASSGRLGTGGTGELFF.